The count of the clone carrying this T cell receptor beta chain is one. This specimen belongs to a study of blood T cell repertoires in COVID-19. On the study more broadly: COVID-19 samples, acute and convalescent, were from the United States, Italy and Spain. The analysed material was cDNA or gDNA that came from T cells, B-cell-depleted T cells, or PBMCs.

In germline, CDR1 is MNHEY, CDR2 SVGAGI. The V and J ends lost 4 bases and 7 bases, in that order; junction bases with no gene match: 9. The CDR3 totals 16 residues. TCRdb's table, derived via immunoSEQ multiplex PCR, lists solely in-frame clones and lacks some. The profile shows 250,000 to 350,000 clones, approximately 91% of them singletons. V gene TRBV6-5 combines with J gene TRBJ2-1, with 11 bases that match TRBD2. The clonotype originates from a woman between 40 and 50 years old who had recovered from COVID-19. Sequenced input: peripheral blood. The CDR3 DNA reads TGTGCCAGCAGTTCGACTAGCGGGGTAGGTTTGAATGAGCAGTTCTTC. This gives the protein CASSSTSGVGLNEQFF.